The 23 T cell receptor beta chains below were found in one sample sequenced in a study of control samples from healthy donors and cancer patients. Profiling relied on immunoSEQ multiplex PCR, and the TCRdb table lists in-frame clones only, not all of them. The data contain around 30,000 clones, under 95% of them seen just once; the ten biggest clones take up roughly 13%. Sequencing used PBMCs. The receptors were gathered from a man aged 45-65 years with lung cancer.

The chain joins TRBV5-6 to TRBJ2-1; TRBD2 matches at 7 bases. Germline V gene data show CDR1 as SGHDT and CDR2 as YYEEEE. J lost 4 bases, V lost 4 bases, and 5 bases had no gene match. The CDR3 loop spans 14 amino acids. The CDR3 nucleotides read TGTGCCAGCAGCATTGGGGGGGTTTACAATGAGCAGTTCTTC. This sequence encodes CASSIGGVYNEQFF.

This chain joins TRBV9 and TRBJ1-2; 7 positions match TRBD1. The CDR3 length is 15 residues. J lost 4 bases, V lost 5 bases, and 11 bases had no gene match. Per the germline V gene, CDR1 is SGDLS and CDR2 is YYNGEE. The CDR3 region is CASSIYRGGSYGYTF. For the CDR3, the DNA is TGTGCCAGCAGTATATACAGGGGCGGTTCCTATGGCTACACCTTC.

This clone showed up just once. The V gene is TRBV7-9, the J gene TRBJ1-1; the D is unclear. Germline V lookup: CDR1 SEHNR, CDR2 FQNEAQ (reference sequence). The CDR3 is 13 amino acids. The V and J ends lost 4 bases and 2 bases respectively, with 8 bases between them. CDR3 nucleotide sequence: TGTGCCAGCAGCTATACAGATAACACTGAAGCTTTCTTT. Its protein product is CASSYTDNTEAFF.

The chain couples TRBV28 to TRBJ1-1; possible D gene TRBD1, 5 bases. This CDR3 is built from 13 residues. Looked up from germline, CDR1 is MDHEN and CDR2 is SYDVKM. The V gene lost 2 bases and the J gene lost 6 bases, with 10 bases spanning the gap. Written as DNA, the CDR3 is TGTGCCAGCAGTTTAGGTATGGGGCCTGAAGCTTTCTTT. The encoded protein is CASSLGMGPEAFF.

The chain uses TRBV6-5 and TRBJ2-2; TRBD2 is a possible D gene (5 bases). The CDR3 sequence is 15 residues long. Trimming took 8 bases from V and 5 from J, leaving 18 bases between them. Germline V gene lookup returns CDR1 MNHEY and CDR2 SVGAGI. The CDR3 DNA is TGTGCCAGCGGTAGGATCGGGGTTTTGACCGGGGAGCTGTTTTTT. The encoded protein is CASGRIGVLTGELFF.

The rearrangement uses TRBV11-2 and TRBJ2-3, with 8 bases aligning to TRBD2. This CDR3 has 17 residues. Trimming took 0 bases from V and 6 from J; bases not matched to a gene: 11. Germline values: CDR1 SGHAT, CDR2 FQNNGV. The CDR3 nucleotides are TGTGCCAGCAGCTTAGACCCAGCGGGGGCTGGTCGGGATACGCAGTATTTT. This codes for CASSLDPAGAGRDTQYF.

This sequence joins TRBV7-9 and TRBJ2-5, with D possibly called TRBD1 or TRBD2 (6 bases each). The germline V gene encodes CDR1 SEHNR and CDR2 FQNEAQ (reference sequence). Deletions cut 7 bases from V and 4 bases from J, with 19 bases between. The CDR3 extends over 15 amino acids. CDR3 sequence (DNA): TGTGCCAGCAACCCAAATAGGGGGGATCGAGAGACCCAGTACTTC. It codes for CASNPNRGDRETQYF.

This chain links TRBV10-3 with TRBJ2-5; 14 bases align to TRBD2. The trim removed 5 bases at V and 3 bases at J, leaving 8 bases unmatched. Germline CDR1 reads ENHRY; CDR2 reads SYGVKD. The CDR3 loop spans 17 amino acids. The chain's CDR3 is CAISPGLAGAPEETQYF. The CDR3 DNA follows: TGTGCCATCAGTCCGGGACTAGCGGGGGCCCCAGAAGAGACCCAGTACTTC.

V is TRBV29-1 and J is TRBJ2-7, with D maybe TRBD1 (6 bases). This CDR3 has 13 amino acids. CDR1 SQVTM and CDR2 ANQGSEA come from the germline V gene. Trimming shortened V by 6 bases and J by 2 bases, and 14 bases separated the two germline ends. Written as DNA, the CDR3 is TGCAGCGTGGGGGACACCGTCACCTACGAGCAGTACTTC. It codes for CSVGDTVTYEQYF.

This clone appeared a single time. This CDR3 reads CSVEAVPGNTEAFF. The CDR3 region has the DNA TGCAGCGTTGAAGCGGTCCCTGGGAACACTGAAGCTTTCTTT. The chain is built from TRBV29-1 and TRBJ1-1; D not certain. Trimming left V 1 base short and J 1 base short, with 10 bases between. Germline values: CDR1 SQVTM, CDR2 ANQGSEA. This CDR3 region has 14 residues.

This chain joins TRBV3-1 (or the pseudogene TRBV3-2) and TRBJ2-7, with 8 bases identical to TRBD2. Germline V gene lookup returns CDR1 LGHDT and CDR2 YNNKEL (reference sequence). Losses at the gene ends were 5 bases for V and 2 bases for J; bases not matched to a gene: 8. The length of the CDR3 is 15 residues. CDR3 region: CASSWSGGRTYEQYF. The CDR3 DNA is TGTGCCAGCAGCTGGAGCGGGGGCAGGACCTACGAGCAGTACTTC.

The rearrangement uses TRBV3-1 (or the pseudogene TRBV3-2) and TRBJ1-1, with D tentatively TRBD1 (5 bases). The V end was cut by 0 bases, the J end by 10 bases, with 15 bases between. The CDR3 consists of 14 residues. The germline CDR1 and CDR2 sequences are LGHDT and YNNKEL (reference sequence). As DNA, the CDR3 is TGTGCCAGCAGCCAAGACCAGGGTTTATTCGGAGCTTTCTTT. It encodes CASSQDQGLFGAFF.

The CDR3 is CASSLVGGPGTGELFF. CDR3 nucleotides: TGCGCCAGCAGCTTGGTGGGGGGCCCGGGGACCGGGGAGCTGTTTTTT. This rearrangement joins TRBV5-1 to TRBJ2-2; D is possibly TRBD1 or TRBD2 (6 bases each). The CDR3 has 16 residues. V dropped 0 bases and J dropped 5 bases, with 14 bases sitting between them. Germline loops: CDR1 SGHRS, CDR2 YFSETQ.

This clone has only one observation. The chain recombines TRBV7-9 with TRBJ2-7, with no clear D. Trimming cost V 1 base and J 0 bases, with 10 bases left between them. Germline loops: CDR1 SEHNR, CDR2 FQNEAQ (reference sequence). This CDR3 spans 15 amino acids. CDR3 sequence reads: CASSLVESSSYEQYF. CDR3 in DNA: TGTGCCAGCAGCTTAGTTGAGTCCAGCTCCTACGAGCAGTACTTC.

This clone was detected only once. The chain is built from TRBV7-7 and TRBJ2-2; 10 bases map to TRBD2. The CDR3 runs 13 residues. Per germline, CDR1 SSHAT and CDR2 FNYEAQ (reference sequence). CDR3 nucleotide sequence: TGTGCTAGCGGGGGGTCTATTACCGGGGAGCTGTTTTTT. It translates to CASGGSITGELFF.

CDR3 loop: CATRTAEETQYF. The CDR3 nucleotides are TGTGCCACCAGGACAGCGGAAGAGACCCAGTACTTC. The V gene is TRBV10-3, the J gene TRBJ2-5, with D possibly being TRBD1 (6 bases). The CDR3 consists of 12 residues. The V end was cut by 10 bases, the J end by 3 bases, with 12 bases between. The germline gives CDR1 ENHRY, CDR2 SYGVKD.

The rearrangement uses TRBV7-2 and TRBJ1-5; 11 bases are shared with TRBD1. V shed 5 bases and J 6 bases; nucleotides not matched to a gene: 6. The CDR3 is 15 amino acids. Germline V lookup: CDR1 SGHTA, CDR2 FQGNSA. CDR3 sequence reads: CASSRDRGTVQPQHF. The CDR3 DNA reads as TGTGCCAGCAGCCGGGACAGGGGGACTGTTCAGCCCCAGCATTTT. The full variable domain, completed using reference TRBV7-2 and TRBJ1-5, is GAGVSQSPSNKVTEKGKDVELRCDPISGHTALYWYRQSLGQGLEFLIYFQGNSAPDKSGLPSDRFSAERTGGSVSTLTIQRTQQEDSAVYLCASSRDRGTVQPQHFGDGTRLSIL.

This clone appeared once. The rearrangement joins TRBV20-1 to TRBJ2-1; D is unclear. Trimming removed 4 bases from V and 5 bases from J, with 3 bases in between. The CDR3 consists of 10 residues. The germline gives CDR1 DFQATT, CDR2 SNEGSKA (reference sequence). This chain's CDR3 is CSAINNEQFF. The CDR3 coding sequence is TGCAGTGCTATTAACAATGAGCAGTTCTTC.

The V call is TRBV5-1, the J call TRBJ2-7, with 8 bases identical to TRBD1. From germline, CDR1 is SGHRS and CDR2 YFSETQ. The CDR3 has 12 residues. J gave up 4 bases and V 4 bases, and 1 base lay outside the gene matches. The chain's CDR3 is CASSGQGYEQYF. The CDR3 coding sequence is TGCGCCAGCAGCGGACAGGGTTACGAGCAGTACTTC.

The chain carries TRBV6-5 and TRBJ2-7, with TRBD1 identical over 12 bases. The junction had 6 bases not matched to a gene; V was cut back by 6 bases and J by 3 bases. CDR1 and CDR2 from the germline V gene are MNHEY and SVGAGI. The CDR3 is made up of 15 amino acids. CDR3 bases: TGTGCCAGCAGCCACGGGACAGGGGGCGACTACGAGCAGTACTTC. Residues: CASSHGTGGDYEQYF.

This chain connects TRBV7-2 to TRBJ1-3; no reliable D call. V lost 1 base, J lost 2 bases, and 9 bases lay in between. This CDR3 spans 15 amino acids. Germline values: CDR1 SGHTA, CDR2 FQGNSA. The CDR3 loop is CASSLEAGTGNTIYF. Written as DNA, the CDR3 is TGTGCCAGCAGCTTAGAAGCGGGGACTGGAAACACCATATATTTT.

In its sample, this clone was seen once. The V gene is TRBV12-5, the J gene TRBJ1-1; possible D gene TRBD1, 6 bases. Trimming left V 0 bases short and J 6 bases short, with 11 bases between. CDR1 is LGHNT and CDR2 is FRNRAP in the germline V gene. The CDR3 consists of 14 residues. DNA of the CDR3: TGTGCTAGTGGTTTGGTATCGTGGGGGCCTGAAGCTTTCTTT. Translated, it gives CASGLVSWGPEAFF. The full variable domain, rest sourced from reference TRBV12-5 and TRBJ1-1, is DARVTQTPRHKVTEMGQEVTMRCQPILGHNTVFWYRQTMMQGLELLAYFRNRAPLDDSGMPKDRFSAEMPDATLATLKIQPSEPRDSAVYFCASGLVSWGPEAFFGQGTRLTVV.

This chain joins TRBV20-1 and TRBJ2-4; 9 nucleotides align to TRBD1. The germline CDR1 and CDR2 sequences are DFQATT and SNEGSKA (reference sequence). V lost 3 bases to trimming and J lost 7 bases; unmatched junction nucleotides: 7. The CDR3 sequence is 14 residues long. DNA for the CDR3: TGCAGTGCTAGTCCCGGGACAGGGCGGAACATTCAGTACTTC. Amino acids: CSASPGTGRNIQYF.